The present T cell receptor (beta chain) was sequenced within a study of T cells in Graves' hyperthyroidism and ophthalmopathy. Trimming took off 6 bases at V and 4 bases at J, with 21 bases between the two ends. CDR3 size: 17 residues. Germline assignment: CDR1 MDHEN and CDR2 SYDVKM. Amplification yielded TCR beta CDR3 regions, with RNA transcripts as the source. The HTBI primer set was used in a first-round RT-PCR of the TCR CDR3. Each CDR3 protein is one row after TCRdb ran MiXCR on the multiplex PCR reads. The table records fewer than 650,000 distinct CDR3 sequences, approximately 15% of them present only once. This clonotype was seen many times.

This receptor was obtained from a woman in her 30s with Graves' hyperthyroidism that later progressed to Graves' ophthalmopathy. The chain carries TRBV28 and TRBJ2-2; D remains unclear. The sequencing input was blood. CDR3 DNA: TGTGCCAGCAGCCCCGTTGAAGCCCTAATGGGCACCGGGGAGCTGTTTTTT. Its translation is CASSPVEALMGTGELFF.